The present entry profiles one T cell receptor (beta chain) with its context. What antigen it recognizes has not been identified. This may be a read error: a much more frequent sequence differs by one nucleotide. The CDR3 goes from the cysteine to the phenylalanine over 14 residues. Only CDR3 DNA remains: 42 bases, in frame from the first base. V and J are truncated by 5 bases and 8 bases respectively, leaving an intervening sequence of 18 bases. This record belongs to a study of blood T cells in healthy people across ages (dated by TCRdb to 2013 to 2016). Regarding the complete study: In model experiments, template switching captured about one uniquely barcoded TCR beta cDNA molecule for every two T cells. The study measured age-related changes in TCR beta repertoire diversity using deep sequencing normalized with unique cDNA molecular identifiers. The donors were split into four age groups: young (average around 15 years), middle-aged (over 35), aged (62) and long-lived (over 75). To avoid experimental bias, donors of different ages were distributed randomly across sequencing lanes. Using the same blood draw, the study looked at two additional independent replicas of 1 million unique cDNA reads for two donors, one aged 18 to 30 and the other aged 80 or older. The investigation overall reported the following: Estimates of total diversity from one million sequenced T cells were regarded as lower bounds and underestimates. As age increased, observed TCR beta diversity per million T cells dropped in a roughly linear way, and a significant reduction was already evident by age 40. A strong correlation was found between observed TCR beta diversity and the percentage of naive T cells measured by flow cytometry. The long-lived group showed more naive CD4+ T cells, fewer expanded clones and increased TCR diversity than the aged group, suggesting age selection. Because profiling used bulk unsorted PBMCs, naive and antigen-experienced compartments could not be compared conclusively. Because donor CMV infection status was unknown, age-related changes in expanded clonotypes were potentially confounded.

The library was generated by 5' RACE. TCRdb records Illumina HiSeq 2500 as the sequencer. A second roughly 6 to 11 cycle PCR used a sample-barcoded 5' primer and a J-beta primer mix. Each TCR beta cDNA molecule received a unique molecular identifier from a template-switch 5' adaptor carrying 12 random nucleotides. Each sample yielded at least 2.5 million CDR3-containing paired-end reads. All of the RNA was converted into first-strand cDNA using the Mint cDNA synthesis kit, with a TRBC-specific oligonucleotide serving as the primer. All cDNA was treated with uracil-DNA glycosylase and then went through a first 18-cycle PCR with the universal primers M1SS and BC2_uni_R. Under the source paper's analysis protocol: Each sample was normalized by randomly selecting 1 million high-quality reads, each carrying a distinct molecular identifier. Instead of being binned into consensus sequences, reads that shared molecular identifiers were thrown out. CDR3 identification, clonotype clustering and error correction used MiTCR with a Q25 quality threshold and the strictest error-elimination algorithm. A nonparametric unseen species model with Euler transformation was used to estimate lower-bound total TCR beta diversity. The public sequencing data were trimmed at Q25 with fastp and processed into clonotypes with MiXCR by TCRdb, which kept only in-frame beta chains. Rows with a matching CDR3 protein are joined into one entry that keeps the most common DNA and genes. TCRdb assigned the V and J calls; the authors' analysis was not used. The sample includes under 850,000 distinct CDR3 sequences, with 35% to 40% observed a single time. Roughly 13% of the sample belongs to the ten largest clones.

The donors were some 39 Caucasian individuals from Russia, aged roughly 6 to 90 years, who were systemically healthy. Around 10 milliliters of peripheral blood were drawn from each donor into EDTA-treated Vacutainer tubes. Ficoll-Paque density-gradient centrifugation was used to isolate PBMCs, with at least 7 million obtained per sample. Trizol reagent was used to extract total RNA from the PBMCs, yielding at least 5 micrograms per sample. For every donor, flow cytometry on a PBMC aliquot measured the percentage of naive CD45RAhigh/CD27high T cells. The chain was built from TRBV12-3 or TRBV12-4 and TRBJ1-1; TRBD1 is perhaps the D gene, given 5 matching bases. Sequenced: blood. This clonotype was sampled from a man younger than 35 in good health. The CDR3 has the sequence CASSVGAVGGEAFF. The base sequence is TGTGCCAGCAGTGTAGGGGCGGTGGGAGGAGAAGCTTTCTTT.